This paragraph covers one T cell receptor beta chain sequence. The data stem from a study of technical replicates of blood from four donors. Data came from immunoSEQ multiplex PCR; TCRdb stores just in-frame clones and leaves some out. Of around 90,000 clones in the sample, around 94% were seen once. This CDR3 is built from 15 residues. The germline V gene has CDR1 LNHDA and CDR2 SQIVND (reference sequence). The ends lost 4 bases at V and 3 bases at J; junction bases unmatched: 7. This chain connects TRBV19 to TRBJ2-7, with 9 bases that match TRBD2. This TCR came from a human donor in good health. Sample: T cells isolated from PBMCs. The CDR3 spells CASSRELAGIYEQYF. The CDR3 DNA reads TGTGCCAGTAGTAGAGAACTAGCGGGTATCTACGAGCAGTACTTC.